This T cell receptor (beta chain) stems from a study of blood T cell repertoires in COVID-19. The overall study: Acute and convalescent COVID-19 samples came from the United States, Italy and Spain.

Per the study methods: Using reference gene primer amplification, nucleated cell counts were estimated. TCRdb keeps only in-frame clones here, not all; method: immunoSEQ multiplex PCR. The V and J calls and the clone size are those of that table, but D and trimming were determined from the DNA. Of over 150,000 clones in the sample, roughly 83% were seen once. Patients of the Seattle cohort, enrolled during active infection, were followed longitudinally. The CDR3 covers 17 residues. CDR1 is MNHEY and CDR2 is SMNVEV in the germline V gene (reference sequence). Trimming cost V 2 bases and J 5 bases; bases outside gene matches: 12. This clone has just a few counts.

What was sequenced was peripheral blood. The chain carries TRBV27 and TRBJ1-2; 9 bases line up with TRBD1. This clonotype originated in a woman in her sixties with COVID-19, enrolled during active disease. The CDR3 protein is CASSLQTAQGARYGYTF. The CDR3 DNA reads as TGTGCCAGCAGTTTACAAACGGCACAGGGGGCGAGATATGGCTACACCTTC.